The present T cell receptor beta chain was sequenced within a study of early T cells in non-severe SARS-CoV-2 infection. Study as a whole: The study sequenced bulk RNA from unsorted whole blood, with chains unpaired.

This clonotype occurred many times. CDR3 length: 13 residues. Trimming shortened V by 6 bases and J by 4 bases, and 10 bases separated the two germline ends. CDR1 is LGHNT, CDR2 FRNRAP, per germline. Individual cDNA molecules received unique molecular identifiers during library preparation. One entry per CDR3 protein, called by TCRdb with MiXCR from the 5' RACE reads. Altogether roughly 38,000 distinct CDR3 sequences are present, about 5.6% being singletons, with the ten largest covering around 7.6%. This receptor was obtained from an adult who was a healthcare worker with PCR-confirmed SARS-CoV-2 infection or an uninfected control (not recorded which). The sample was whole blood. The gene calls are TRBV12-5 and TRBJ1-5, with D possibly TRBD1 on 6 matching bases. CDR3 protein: CASGGQKNQPQHF. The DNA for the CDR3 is TGTGCTAGTGGGGGACAAAAAAATCAGCCCCAGCATTTT.